This is a list of T cell receptor beta chains from one sample in a study of blood T cell repertoires in COVID-19. The assay was immunoSEQ multiplex PCR, and TCRdb's table has in-frame clones only and misses some. Seen here are about 430,000 clones, around nine tenths observed once, and the top ten hold approximately 1.5%. Sequencing input: PBMCs or T cells enriched from blood (not recorded which). Every receptor here comes from a woman between 18 and 29 years old who had been exposed to COVID-19. The CDR3 runs from the conserved cysteine through the conserved F or W. Each record gives: J gene, clone size, D gene, V gene, CDR3 protein. D genes are given only for firm matches. Part of the rows lack a size; the others show once, few, many or a class for expanded clones.

TRBJ2-2 | . | TRBD1 | TRBV30 | CACPPRTGVFRTGELFF
TRBJ2-7 | . | TRBD2 | TRBV18 | CASSPPGLAGGSYEQYF
TRBJ2-3 | . | TRBD2 | TRBV28 | CASGTSLTRTDTQYF
TRBJ2-7 | . | TRBD2 | TRBV3-1/TRBV3-2 | CASSPTSGGKYEQYF
TRBJ2-5 | . | TRBD1 | TRBV5-1 | CATSTGEETQYF
TRBJ1-5 | . | . | TRBV19 | CASSIGGNQPQHF
TRBJ2-7 | . | TRBD2 | TRBV6-5 | CASGGTSGRASLYF
TRBJ2-2 | . | TRBD2 | TRBV5-6 | CASSWTSGRTGELFF
TRBJ2-2 | few | . | TRBV29-1 | CSLLTGNTGELFF
TRBJ1-1 | . | . | TRBV5-1 | CASSSGQNTEAFF
TRBJ1-4 | . | . | TRBV18 | CASSPRQSEKLFF
TRBJ1-5 | . | . | TRBV21-1 | CASSKENRDRANSNQPQHF
TRBJ1-6 | . | . | TRBV3-1/TRBV3-2 | CASSQPGDSPLHF
TRBJ1-4 | . | TRBD1 | TRBV28 | CASSSPGQGRGEKLFF
TRBJ1-6 | . | TRBD1 | TRBV18 | CASSPSGGRDSPLHF
TRBJ2-7 | . | TRBD1 | TRBV11-2 | CASSLGTGGYEQYF
TRBJ2-7 | . | . | TRBV9 | CASSVGDFTYEQYF
TRBJ1-2 | . | TRBD1 | TRBV4-3 | CASSQDRGQGYGYTF
TRBJ1-6 | . | TRBD1 | TRBV18 | CASSSSGTGVISPLHF
TRBJ2-7 | . | TRBD1 | TRBV28 | CASSFPGTGVRSYEQYF
TRBJ2-5 | . | TRBD2 | TRBV12-5 | CASAFGTLAGETQYF
TRBJ1-4 | few | . | TRBV11-2 | CASSQNPQVGSLNEKLFF
TRBJ2-7 | . | . | TRBV9 | CASSVEVIPRDEQYF
TRBJ2-7 | . | . | TRBV6-5 | CASRLGEGRGYEQYF
TRBJ1-6 | . | . | TRBV30 | CAWSVKNSSYNSPLHF
TRBJ1-1 | . | . | TRBV29-1 | CSVRGYSNTEAFF
TRBJ2-7 | . | TRBD2 | TRBV18 | CASSPPGLAGAYEQYF
TRBJ2-5 | . | . | TRBV18 | CASSPYQGQETQYF
TRBJ1-6 | once | TRBD1 | TRBV6-6 | CASSLRGVNSPLHF
TRBJ2-7 | once | TRBD2 | TRBV6-5 | CASSYAREGEQYF
TRBJ2-5 | . | . | TRBV24-1 | CATSDGGRETQYF
TRBJ2-3 | . | TRBD2 | TRBV5-4 | CASSSESITSGSRDTQYF
TRBJ2-3 | . | TRBD2 | TRBV30 | CALSGGGTDTQYF
TRBJ1-4 | . | . | TRBV18 | CASSPINRVGAYEKLFF
TRBJ2-7 | . | TRBD2 | TRBV19 | CASQREGRGGAYEQYF
. | . | . | TRBV12-3/TRBV12-4 | CASSQSYEQYF
TRBJ2-7 | . | . | TRBV5-1 | CASSRQSGSYEQYF
TRBJ2-2 | once | TRBD2 | TRBV5-4 | CASSLDLAGGSNTGELFF
TRBJ2-7 | . | TRBD2 | TRBV4-1 | CASSLSGALAGGSYEQYF
TRBJ1-3 | . | TRBD1 | TRBV5-1 | CASSLGQGENTIYF
TRBJ1-4 | once | . | TRBV2 | CASSEGAPPTNEKLFF
TRBJ2-1 | . | TRBD2 | TRBV27 | CASRRLAGGPENEQFF
TRBJ1-2 | once | . | TRBV6-4 | CASSEQGNYGYTF
TRBJ2-6 | . | . | TRBV6-5 | CASLSGANVLTF
TRBJ2-7 | . | . | TRBV7-6 | CASSLGDGALGGEQYF
TRBJ2-1 | . | . | TRBV30 | CAWSVAHSYNEQFF
TRBJ2-7 | . | TRBD2 | TRBV28 | CASSFVLAGTYEQYF
TRBJ1-5 | . | TRBD1 | TRBV28 | CASPGPGQGNQPQHF
TRBJ2-3 | . | TRBD2 | TRBV3-1/TRBV3-2 | CASSQDLLAGVDTQYF
TRBJ2-3 | once | . | TRBV6-1 | CASSAGSGSSTDTQYF
TRBJ2-7 | . | TRBD1 | TRBV18 | CASSVTDRSYEQYF
TRBJ1-6 | . | TRBD1 | TRBV6-5 | CASRLDRGGSPLHF
TRBJ1-4 | . | . | TRBV7-2 | CASSVQGTTNEKLFF